Following are 21 T cell receptor beta chains from one sample sequenced in a study of beta chain features in type 1 diabetes. Expressed TCRB transcripts were sequenced because the entire RNA isolate underwent reverse transcription. Sequencing used immunoSEQ multiplex PCR; TCRdb keeps in-frame clones, though not all of them. The sample contains about 360,000 clones, about 12% of which appear only once. What was sequenced was naive CD4+ T cells from blood. The receptors shown here come from a young man in good health.

This chain joins TRBV7-9 and TRBJ2-1; D might be TRBD2 (6 bases). CDR1 SEHNR and CDR2 FQNEAQ come from the germline V gene (reference sequence). The ends were cut back, 1 base at V and 0 bases at J, with 13 bases in the middle. The CDR3 runs 17 residues. CDR3 DNA: TGTGCCAGCAGCTTAGGAGTAGCTAGCGACTCCTACAATGAGCAGTTCTTC. Residues: CASSLGVASDSYNEQFF.

This clone has only a few counts. The chain carries TRBV19 and TRBJ2-7, with TRBD1 as a possible D gene (7 bases). The CDR3 has 15 amino acids. V lost 5 bases and J lost 0, with 14 bases in between. Germline lookup yields CDR1 LNHDA and CDR2 SQIVND (reference sequence). The CDR3 spells CASSLAGTVSYEQYF. CDR3 DNA sequence: TGTGCCAGTAGTCTCGCGGGGACAGTCTCCTACGAGCAGTACTTC.

This clone has more than one count but fewer than ten. The chain joins TRBV28 to TRBJ2-2; D gene uncertain. CDR1 and CDR2 (germline): MDHEN, SYDVKM. The CDR3 totals 13 residues. V lost 9 bases, J lost 4 bases, and 12 bases lay in between. The CDR3 region is CASLTPGTGELFF. CDR3 nucleotides: TGTGCCAGTCTGACGCCGGGCACCGGGGAGCTGTTTTTT. Filled out from reference TRBV28 and TRBJ2-2, the complete variable domain reads DVKVTQSSRYLVKRTGEKVFLECVQDMDHENMFWYRQDPGLGLRLIYFSYDVKMKEKGDIPEGYSVSREKKERFSLILESASTNQTSMYLCASLTPGTGELFFGEGSRLTVL.

The chain couples TRBV14 to TRBJ1-2; D may be TRBD1 (5 bases). The CDR3 has 15 amino acids. Germline CDR1 SGHDN, CDR2 FVKESK. V lost 0 bases to trimming and J lost 4 bases, with 12 bases between them. The CDR3 DNA reads TGTGCCAGCAGCCAAGATCTGCAGGGCCCCTATGGCTACACCTTC. Translating gives CASSQDLQGPYGYTF.

This clone has a handful of counts. The chain couples TRBV7-2 to TRBJ1-2, with D tentatively TRBD1 (5 bases). The CDR3 has 16 amino acids. V dropped 4 bases and J dropped 0 bases, with 15 bases sitting between them. CDR1 is SGHTA, CDR2 FQGNSA, per germline. CDR3 protein: CASSSNWGGTNYGYTF. CDR3 coding DNA: TGTGCCAGCAGCTCAAACTGGGGGGGGACTAACTATGGCTACACCTTC.

The chain employs TRBV27 and TRBJ2-5, with 8 bases identical to TRBD2. The last part of the DNA fits TRBJ2-7 better; the J call may be wrong. The CDR3 is 16 residues long. CDR1 and CDR2 (germline): MNHEY, SMNVEV (reference sequence). The CDR3 loop is CASSSLNRLATYEQYF. Here the CDR3 DNA reads TGTGCCAGCAGTTCCCTGAACCGACTAGCGACCTACGAGCAGTACTTC.

The chain is built from TRBV13 and TRBJ2-7, with 12 bases matching TRBD2. Trimming cost V 6 bases and J 2 bases; bases outside gene matches: 2. Germline values: CDR1 PRHDT, CDR2 FYEKMQ (reference sequence). CDR3 length: 14 residues. The CDR3 protein is CASRLAGGTYEQYF. The CDR3 nucleotides read TGTGCCAGCAGACTAGCGGGAGGTACCTACGAGCAGTACTTC.

The chain is built from TRBV11-2 and TRBJ2-5; 13 nucleotides agree with TRBD2. Trimming cost V 4 bases and J 2 bases; bases outside gene matches: 4. The CDR3 loop spans 16 amino acids. In germline, CDR1 is SGHAT, CDR2 FQNNGV. This CDR3 reads CASSSGLAGIQETQYF. DNA for the CDR3: TGTGCCAGCAGCTCGGGACTAGCGGGGATTCAAGAGACCCAGTACTTC. The full variable domain, its missing parts supplied by reference TRBV11-2 and TRBJ2-5, is EAGVAQSPRYKIIEKRQSVAFWCNPISGHATLYWYQQILGQGPKLLIQFQNNGVVDDSQLPKDRFSAERLKGVDSTLKIQPAKLEDSAVYLCASSSGLAGIQETQYFGPGTRLLVL.

This clone was counted a few times. The V and J genes are TRBV4-3 and TRBJ1-1; 10 bases are a match to TRBD1. V lost 4 bases and J lost 12; bases outside the gene matches: 5. The CDR3 runs to 12 residues. Germline CDR1 LGHNA, CDR2 YSLEER. The CDR3 is CASSRGQGRSFF. CDR3 in DNA: TGCGCCAGCAGCCGGGGACAGGGGCGGTCTTTCTTT.

A few counts support this clone. The chain recombines TRBV4-1 with TRBJ2-7; 8 positions match TRBD2. Germline V gives CDR1 MGHRA, CDR2 YSYEKL. Germline trimming cut 3 bases from V and 2 bases from J; bases unmatched to any gene: 6. The CDR3 runs to 15 residues. CDR3 DNA sequence: TGCGCCAGCAGCCACGTTGGACTAGCCCCCTACGAGCAGTACTTC. It specifies CASSHVGLAPYEQYF.

The CDR3 DNA reads TGTGCCAGCAGCCCCGCGGGGCTAGGCGGAAACACCATATATTTT. Its protein product is CASSPAGLGGNTIYF. The gene calls are TRBV7-2 and TRBJ1-3, with TRBD1 as a possible D gene (5 bases). Germline values: CDR1 SGHTA, CDR2 FQGNSA. The CDR3 contains 15 residues. The ends were cut back, 5 bases at V and 4 bases at J, with 15 bases in the middle.

This clone has only a few counts. The V call is TRBV7-2, the J call TRBJ2-5; 9 nucleotides line up with TRBD2. CDR3 length: 16 amino acids. The germline V gene encodes CDR1 SGHTA and CDR2 FQGNSA. Losses at the gene ends were 4 bases for V and 3 bases for J; bases not matched to a gene: 9. The CDR3 region has the DNA TGTGCCAGCAGCTCTTCTAGCGGGGCGGTAAAAGAGACCCAGTACTTC. Translated: CASSSSSGAVKETQYF.

The V call is TRBV2, the J call TRBJ1-4; D not resolved. The V gene's germline CDR1 is SNHLY and CDR2 FYNNEI. CDR3 size: 16 residues. Trimming cost V 3 bases and J 6 bases, with 17 bases left between them. As DNA, the CDR3 is TGTGCCAGCAGTGAGCGCCCTCCAGGTACCGATGAAAAACTGTTTTTT. Translation: CASSERPPGTDEKLFF.

CDR3 sequence: CASSPALGTRNEQFF. The CDR3 DNA reads TGTGCCAGCAGCCCCGCCTTAGGGACTAGAAATGAGCAGTTCTTC. This chain joins TRBV5-4 and TRBJ2-1; 8 bases line up with TRBD2. The germline V gene has CDR1 SGHNT and CDR2 YYREEE (reference sequence). The CDR3 extends over 15 amino acids. V gave up 4 bases and J gave up 7 bases; unmatched junction bases: 10.

The genes are TRBV19 and TRBJ2-7; a weak D match, TRBD2 (6 bases). Trimming pared 5 bases from V and 1 base from J, leaving 12 bases between. CDR3 size: 14 residues. The V gene's germline CDR1 is LNHDA and CDR2 SQIVND (reference sequence). CDR3 sequence: CASSSGTASYEQYF. Here the CDR3 DNA reads TGTGCCAGTAGTTCCGGGACTGCTTCCTACGAGCAGTACTTC. The full variable domain, completed using reference TRBV19 and TRBJ2-7, is DGGITQSPKYLFRKEGQNVTLSCEQNLNHDAMYWYRQDPGQGLRLIYYSQIVNDFQKGDIAEGYSVSREKKESFPLTVTSAQKNPTAFYLCASSSGTASYEQYFGPGTRLTVT.

The chain recombines TRBV10-3 with TRBJ1-4; D remains unclear. The germline CDR1 and CDR2 sequences are ENHRY and SYGVKD. V gave up 2 bases and J gave up 7 bases, with 5 bases separating them. CDR3 length equals 12 residues. The CDR3 DNA reads as TGTGCCATCAGTGAGAATAGTGAAAAACTGTTTTTT. Translated, it gives CAISENSEKLFF.

J is TRBJ2-7 and V is TRBV11-2; D remains unclear. The ends were cut back, 3 bases at V and 0 bases at J, with 9 bases in the middle. The CDR3 is made up of 14 amino acids. Germline assignment: CDR1 SGHAT and CDR2 FQNNGV. The CDR3 coding sequence is TGTGCCAGCAGCTTTGGGTGGAGCTCCTACGAGCAGTACTTC. Translating gives CASSFGWSSYEQYF.

The chain has TRBV6-5 and TRBJ1-6; 7 nucleotides agree with TRBD1. Germline assignment: CDR1 MNHEY and CDR2 SVGAGI. Losses at the gene ends were 0 bases for V and 10 bases for J; bases not matched to a gene: 3. The CDR3 is 14 amino acids. The CDR3 is CASSYSQGVSPLHF. The CDR3, as DNA: TGTGCCAGCAGTTACTCCCAGGGGGTCTCACCCCTCCACTTT.

There are many counts of this clone. The rearrangement joins TRBV29-1 to TRBJ2-4; the match to TRBD1 covers 9 bases. CDR3 length: 11 amino acids. The germline gives CDR1 SQVTM, CDR2 ANQGSEA. The V gene end was trimmed by 7 bases and the J gene end by 6 bases; junction bases not matched to a gene: 1. This CDR3 reads CSGGQGNIQYF. CDR3 sequence (DNA): TGCAGCGGGGGACAGGGAAACATTCAGTACTTC.

In this sample, this clone turned up a few times. The CDR3 DNA is TGCGCCAGCAGCCAAGATTTTCTCTGGACAGTCAAACACAGCTCCTACGAGCAGTACTTC. Protein sequence: CASSQDFLWTVKHSSYEQYF. The rearrangement uses TRBV4-3 and TRBJ2-7, with D perhaps TRBD1 (6 bases). The germline V and J ends were trimmed by 0 bases and 0 bases, with 24 bases remaining between them. CDR1 is LGHNA and CDR2 is YSLEER in the germline V gene. The CDR3 is made up of 20 amino acids.

This clone was seen a handful of times. The chain uses TRBV9 and TRBJ1-2; D is unclear. The CDR3 sequence is 12 residues long. CDR1 and CDR2 from the germline V gene are SGDLS and YYNGEE. V lost 4 bases and J lost 4, with 8 bases in between. CDR3 amino acids: CASSPHGYGYTF. CDR3 sequence (DNA): TGTGCCAGCAGCCCTCACGGCTATGGCTACACCTTC.